This T cell receptor (beta chain) was sequenced during a study of OX40 agonist ivuxolimab in advanced cancers. About the research overall: Dose-escalation subjects each had hepatocellular carcinoma, melanoma, renal cell or head and neck cancer. Study results and limitations: Among expanded peripheral T cells, antigen specificity went undetermined. Within 6 weeks, CD4+ and CD8+ blood T cells expanded clonally at 0.1 to 3.0 mg/kg.

Worth noting for this clone: Antigen unknown.

The method was immunoSEQ multiplex PCR; TCRdb's version includes in-frame clones alone and lacks a portion of them. Here the sample spans some 80,000 clones, 75% to 90% being singletons. This CDR3 is 11 amino acids long. Per the germline V gene, CDR1 is SNHLY and CDR2 is FYNNEI. Trimming shortened V by 5 bases and J by 8 bases, and 9 bases separated the two germline ends. The J gene is TRBJ1-2, the V gene TRBV2, with D perhaps TRBD1 (5 bases). The sample in question was CD4+ or CD8+ T cells sorted from blood, obtained in a trial of the OX40 agonist ivuxolimab. This TCR was recovered from an adult with an advanced solid tumor such as melanoma, head and neck, liver or kidney cancer. CDR3 sequence: CASSRGDGYTF. In nucleotides, the CDR3 is TGTGCCAGCAGTCGCGGGGACGGCTACACCTTC.